This T cell receptor (beta chain) was sequenced during a study of neoadjuvant anti-PD-1 for oral cavity cancer. Study-wide context: Around day 43, patients without progression received a fourth nivolumab dose before surgery.

Time point here: after neoadjuvant nivolumab, at surgical resection. Stage II-IVA oral cavity squamous cell carcinoma was new and untreated by systemic or radiation therapy. These oral cavity squamous cell carcinomas were HPV-negative and locally advanced. The V gene lost 4 bases and the J gene lost 5 bases, with 17 bases spanning the gap. The germline CDR1 and CDR2 sequences are SQVTM and ANQGSEA. This CDR3 comprises 14 residues. The table came from immunoSEQ multiplex PCR; TCRdb's copy has only in-frame clones and leaves some out. The table shows approximately 37,000 clones, with around 40% occurring only once.

The sequence came from a person aged 40 to 85 with oral cavity squamous cell carcinoma. The specimen was tumor tissue, collected after nivolumab (anti-PD-1) treatment. J is TRBJ2-5 and V is TRBV29-1; D is possibly TRBD1 (6 bases). The chain's CDR3 is CSVGRQGLGETQYF. The CDR3 coding sequence is TGCAGCGTTGGTCGGCAGGGGCTCGGGGAGACCCAGTACTTC.